Described below is a single TCR beta chain sequence and its context. There are 16 residues in the CDR3. V lost 2 bases, J lost 0 bases, and 12 bases lay in between. CDR1 MNHEY and CDR2 SVGAGI come from the germline V gene. This specimen belongs to a study of radiotherapy plus CTLA-4 blockade in lung cancer. The assay was immunoSEQ multiplex PCR, and TCRdb's table has in-frame clones only and misses some. The table lists about 56,000 clones, roughly 80% of them singletons, with around 16% in the top ten. Source: peripheral blood, taken from a patient treated with radiotherapy plus ipilimumab. The gene calls are TRBV6-5 and TRBJ2-3; weak D call: TRBD1 (6 bases). The receptor was derived from a human donor with non-small cell lung cancer who had a complete response to radiotherapy plus ipilimumab. The CDR3 reads CASSYRDTYSTDTQYF. The CDR3 DNA is TGTGCCAGCAGTTACAGGGACACATATAGCACAGATACGCAGTATTTT.